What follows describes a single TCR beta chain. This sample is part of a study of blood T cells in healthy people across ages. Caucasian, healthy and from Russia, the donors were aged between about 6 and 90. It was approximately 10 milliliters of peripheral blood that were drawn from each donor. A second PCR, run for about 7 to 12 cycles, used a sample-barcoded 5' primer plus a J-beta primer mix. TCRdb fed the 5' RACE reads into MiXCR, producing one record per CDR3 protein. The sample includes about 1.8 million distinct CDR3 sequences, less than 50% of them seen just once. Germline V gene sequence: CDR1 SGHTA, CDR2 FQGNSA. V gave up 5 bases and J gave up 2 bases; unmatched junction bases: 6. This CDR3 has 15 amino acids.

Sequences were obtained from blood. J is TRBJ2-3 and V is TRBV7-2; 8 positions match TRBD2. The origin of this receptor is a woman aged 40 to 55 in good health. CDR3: CASSPQRGTTDTQYF. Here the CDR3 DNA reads TGTGCCAGCAGCCCGCAGCGGGGGACCACAGATACGCAGTATTTT.